These T cell receptor beta chains were read from a single sample in a study of blood T cells in healthy people across ages. TCRdb called the 5' RACE reads again in MiXCR, with one record for every CDR3 protein. The repertoire holds over a million distinct CDR3 sequences, under 30% seen once, with approximately 0.75% in the top ten. These same data were also listed under a study on T cells of mothers and their children.

Sequenced sample: blood. The receptor source for this set is a girl aged 2-10 years in good health. Each CDR3 is given with its conserved first and last residue. Each record gives: V gene, D gene, clone size, J gene, CDR3 DNA, CDR3 protein. The D gene is left open where the match is weak. A clone size is listed for some rows: how often the clone was seen (once, few, many), or a class if it is expanded.

TRBV28	NA	NA	TRBJ2-7	TGTGCCAGCAGTTCCCCCCCCTTAATTATATACGAGCAGTACTTC	CASSSPPLIIYEQYF
TRBV18	NA	few	TRBJ1-2	TGTGCCAGCTCACCACCGGCAGGGCATGGCTACACCTTC	CASSPPAGHGYTF
TRBV6-6	TRBD1	NA	TRBJ1-5	TGTGCCAGCAGTTCACCGGGACAGGGTGTACAGCCCCAGCATTTT	CASSSPGQGVQPQHF
TRBV6-1	TRBD2	few	TRBJ2-1	TGTGCCATCAGTGAAGCACCGGGGACTAGCGGGAGGGTCTTCTCCTACAATGAGCAGTTCTTC	CAISEAPGTSGRVFSYNEQFF
TRBV6-6	NA	NA	TRBJ2-7	TGTGCCAGCAGTTGGGGGGCTGAGCAGTTCTTT	CASSWGAEQFF
TRBV28	NA	NA	TRBJ2-3	TGTGCCAGCAGCCTTATGACAGCGAGCACAGATACGCAGTATTTT	CASSLMTASTDTQYF
TRBV4-3	NA	few	TRBJ2-5	TGCGCCAGCAGCCAAGAATTTTTGAGCGTGGGAGAGACCCAGTACTTC	CASSQEFLSVGETQYF
TRBV7-2	NA	NA	TRBJ1-4	TGTGCCAGCAGCTTAGCGAGACGGGGAAATAATGAAAAACTGTTTTTT	CASSLARRGNNEKLFF
TRBV27	TRBD2	NA	TRBJ2-3	TGTGCCAGCAGGGGGGAGGGTACGCAGTATTTT	CASRGEGTQYF
TRBV4-3	NA	NA	TRBJ2-7	TGCGCCAGCAGCCAACACACGGGGGTAAGCTACGAGGGGCAGTACTTC	CASSQHTGVSYEGQYF
TRBV7-8	TRBD1	few	TRBJ1-4	TGTGCCAGCAGCTCAGGGGGGGGTAATGAAAAACTGTTTTTT	CASSSGGGNEKLFF
TRBV14	NA	few	TRBJ2-4	TGTGCCAGCAGCCAGCGGACATCCGAGGGGGACATTCAGTACTTC	CASSQRTSEGDIQYF
TRBV7-9	NA	few	TRBJ2-1	TGTGCCAGCAGCCCGGGTCGGGGGTATCACAATGAGCAGTTCTTC	CASSPGRGYHNEQFF
TRBV7-2	TRBD2	few	TRBJ2-7	TGTGCCAGCAGCTTAGCTCTGAGGGGACTAGCGGGGAACGAGCAGTACTTC	CASSLALRGLAGNEQYF
TRBV10-3	NA	NA	TRBJ2-7	TGTGCCATCAGTGATGGCAGGGAAATCTACGAGCAGTACTTC	CAISDGREIYEQYF
TRBV29-1	NA	few	TRBJ1-3	TGCAGCGTTGAAGCCCCGGACAGAAGCTCTGGAAACACCATATATTTT	CSVEAPDRSSGNTIYF
TRBV5-1	NA	NA	TRBJ2-5	TGCGCCAGCAGCTTGGAGCCAGGGGAGGGGACGGAGACCCAGTACTTC	CASSLEPGEGTETQYF
TRBV6-5	NA	NA	TRBJ2-6	TGTGCCAGCAGTTACCCCCCCGACAACGTCCTGACTTTC	CASSYPPDNVLTF
TRBV29-1	NA	few	TRBJ2-5	TGCAGCAGTGGGGTCGAGACCCAGTACTTC	CSSGVETQYF
TRBV29-1	TRBD1	few	TRBJ2-5	TGCAGCGTTGTAGGACAGGGGACCCAAGAGACCCAGTACTTC	CSVVGQGTQETQYF
TRBV6-2/TRBV6-3	TRBD1	few	TRBJ1-2	TGTGCCAGCAGTTACTTGGACAGGGGGAGTGGCTACACCTTC	CASSYLDRGSGYTF
TRBV19	NA	few	TRBJ2-7	TGTGCCAGTAGAGTCTCACAGGGCTACGAGCAGTACTTC	CASRVSQGYEQYF